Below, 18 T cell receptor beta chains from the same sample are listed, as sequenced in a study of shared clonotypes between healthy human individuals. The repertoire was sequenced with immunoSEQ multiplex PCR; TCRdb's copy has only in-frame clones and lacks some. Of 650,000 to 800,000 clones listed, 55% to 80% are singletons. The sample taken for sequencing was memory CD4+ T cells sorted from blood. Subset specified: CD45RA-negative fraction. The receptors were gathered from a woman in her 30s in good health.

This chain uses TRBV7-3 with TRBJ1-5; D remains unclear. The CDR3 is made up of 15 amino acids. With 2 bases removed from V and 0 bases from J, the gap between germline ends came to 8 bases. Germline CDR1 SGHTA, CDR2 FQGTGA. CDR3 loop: CASSLWRDSNQPQHF. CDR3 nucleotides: TGTGCCAGCAGCTTATGGAGGGATAGCAATCAGCCCCAGCATTTT. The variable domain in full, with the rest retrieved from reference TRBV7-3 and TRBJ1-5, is GAGVSQTPSNKVTEKGKYVELRCDPISGHTALYWYRQSLGQGPEFLIYFQGTGAADDSGLPNDRFFAVRPEGSVSTLKIQRTERGDSAVYLCASSLWRDSNQPQHFGDGTRLSIL.

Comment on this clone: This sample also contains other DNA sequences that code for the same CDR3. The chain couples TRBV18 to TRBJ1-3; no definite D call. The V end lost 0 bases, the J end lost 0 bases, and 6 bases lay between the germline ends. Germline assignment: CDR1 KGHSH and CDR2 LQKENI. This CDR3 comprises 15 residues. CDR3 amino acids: CASSPPRGSGNTIYF. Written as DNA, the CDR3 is TGTGCCAGCTCACCACCCCGGGGCTCTGGAAACACCATATATTTT.

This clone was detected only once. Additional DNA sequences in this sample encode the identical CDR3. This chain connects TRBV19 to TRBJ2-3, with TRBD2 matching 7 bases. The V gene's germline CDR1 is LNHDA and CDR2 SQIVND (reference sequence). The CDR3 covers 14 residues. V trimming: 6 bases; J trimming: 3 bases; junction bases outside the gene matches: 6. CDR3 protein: CASSSGGGTDTQYF. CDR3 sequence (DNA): TGTGCCAGTAGCTCAGGCGGGGGAACAGATACGCAGTATTTT.

CDR3 protein: CASSTTRRRLTDTQYF. The CDR3 DNA reads as TGTGCCAGCAGTACCACCCGACGGCGCCTCACAGATACGCAGTATTTT. The chain is built from TRBV28 and TRBJ2-3; D is ambiguous. This CDR3 is 16 amino acids long. Trimming stripped 5 bases from V and 2 bases from J, with 17 bases between. Germline V gives CDR1 MDHEN, CDR2 SYDVKM.

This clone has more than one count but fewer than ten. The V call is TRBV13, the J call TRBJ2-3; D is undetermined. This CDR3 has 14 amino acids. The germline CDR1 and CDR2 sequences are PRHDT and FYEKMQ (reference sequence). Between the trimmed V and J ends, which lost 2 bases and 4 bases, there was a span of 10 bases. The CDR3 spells CASSLNQRADTQYF. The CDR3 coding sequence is TGTGCCAGCAGCTTAAATCAACGGGCAGATACGCAGTATTTT.

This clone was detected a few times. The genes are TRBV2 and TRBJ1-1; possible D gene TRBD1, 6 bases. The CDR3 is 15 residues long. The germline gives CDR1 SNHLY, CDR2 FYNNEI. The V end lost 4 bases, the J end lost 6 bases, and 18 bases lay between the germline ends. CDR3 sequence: CASSGEGGAGAEAFF. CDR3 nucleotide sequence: TGTGCCAGCAGTGGAGAGGGGGGTGCCGGGGCTGAAGCTTTCTTT.

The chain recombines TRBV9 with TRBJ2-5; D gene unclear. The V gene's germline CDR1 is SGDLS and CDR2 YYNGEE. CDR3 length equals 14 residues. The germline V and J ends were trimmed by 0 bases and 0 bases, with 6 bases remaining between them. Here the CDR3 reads CASSVATYQETQYF. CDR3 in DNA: TGTGCCAGCAGCGTAGCAACGTACCAAGAGACCCAGTACTTC.

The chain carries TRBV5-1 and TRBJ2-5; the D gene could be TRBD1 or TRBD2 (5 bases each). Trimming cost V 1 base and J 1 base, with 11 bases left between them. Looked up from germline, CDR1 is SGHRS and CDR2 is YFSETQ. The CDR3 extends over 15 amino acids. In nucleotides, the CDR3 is TGCGCCAGCAGCTTGATGGGGGAACCCCAAGAGACCCAGTACTTC. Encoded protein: CASSLMGEPQETQYF.

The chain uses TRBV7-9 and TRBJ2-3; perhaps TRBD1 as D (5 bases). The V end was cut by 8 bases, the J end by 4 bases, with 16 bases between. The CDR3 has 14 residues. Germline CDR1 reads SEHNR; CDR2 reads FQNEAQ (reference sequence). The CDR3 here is CASQGRSISDTQYF. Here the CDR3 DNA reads TGTGCCAGCCAGGGAAGGAGTATCTCAGATACGCAGTATTTT.

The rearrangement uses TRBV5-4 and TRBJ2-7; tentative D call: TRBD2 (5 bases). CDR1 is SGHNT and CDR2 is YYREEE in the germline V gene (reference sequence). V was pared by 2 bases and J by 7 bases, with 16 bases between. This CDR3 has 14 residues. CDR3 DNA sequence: TGTGCCAGCAGCTTCCGGACCGCCCCGGGGGAGCAGTACTTC. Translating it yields CASSFRTAPGEQYF.

This CDR3 reads CASSPRRDRGSQPQHF. The CDR3 DNA follows: TGTGCCAGCAGCCCCAGGAGAGACAGGGGAAGTCAGCCCCAGCATTTT. The chain has TRBV6-6 and TRBJ1-5; 8 bases line up with TRBD1. The trim removed 6 bases at V and 6 bases at J, leaving 13 bases unmatched. The germline gives CDR1 MNHNY, CDR2 SVGAGI (reference sequence). There are 16 residues in the CDR3.

CDR3 nucleotides: TGTGCCAGCAGCTTCGGGGGGCGAAGGGATGAGCAGTTCTTC. This sequence encodes CASSFGGRRDEQFF. V and J are TRBV7-2 and TRBJ2-1; tentative D call: TRBD2 (7 bases). The CDR3 spans 14 residues. CDR1 and CDR2 (germline): SGHTA, FQGNSA. The V end was cut by 3 bases, the J end by 8 bases, with 14 bases between.

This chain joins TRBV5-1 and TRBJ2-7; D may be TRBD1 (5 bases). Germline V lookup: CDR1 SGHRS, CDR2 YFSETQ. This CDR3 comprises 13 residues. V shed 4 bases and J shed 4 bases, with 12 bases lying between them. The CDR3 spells CASSNSQGYEQYF. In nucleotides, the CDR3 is TGCGCCAGCAGCAACTCTCAGGGATACGAGCAGTACTTC.

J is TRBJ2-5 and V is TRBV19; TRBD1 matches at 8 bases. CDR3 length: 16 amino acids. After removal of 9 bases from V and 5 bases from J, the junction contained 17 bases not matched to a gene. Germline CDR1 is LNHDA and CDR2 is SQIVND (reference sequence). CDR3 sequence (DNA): TGTGCCAGCGGAGACAGGGGAGGAGGTTTATGGGAGACCCAGTACTTC. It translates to CASGDRGGGLWETQYF. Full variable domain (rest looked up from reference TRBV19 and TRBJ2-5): DGGITQSPKYLFRKEGQNVTLSCEQNLNHDAMYWYRQDPGQGLRLIYYSQIVNDFQKGDIAEGYSVSREKKESFPLTVTSAQKNPTAFYLCASGDRGGGLWETQYFGPGTRLLVL.

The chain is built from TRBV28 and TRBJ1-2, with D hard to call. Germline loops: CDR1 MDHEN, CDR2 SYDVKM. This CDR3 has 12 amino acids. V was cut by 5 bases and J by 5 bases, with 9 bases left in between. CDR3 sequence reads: CASSPLPYGYTF. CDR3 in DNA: TGTGCCAGCAGTCCCTTACCTTATGGCTACACCTTC.

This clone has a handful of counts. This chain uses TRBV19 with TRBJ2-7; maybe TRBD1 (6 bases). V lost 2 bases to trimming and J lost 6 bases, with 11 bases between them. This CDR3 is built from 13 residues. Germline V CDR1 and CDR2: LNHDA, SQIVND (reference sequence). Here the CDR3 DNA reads TGTGCCAGTAGTATAATGAGGGGGAGCGAGCAGTACTTC. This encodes CASSIMRGSEQYF.

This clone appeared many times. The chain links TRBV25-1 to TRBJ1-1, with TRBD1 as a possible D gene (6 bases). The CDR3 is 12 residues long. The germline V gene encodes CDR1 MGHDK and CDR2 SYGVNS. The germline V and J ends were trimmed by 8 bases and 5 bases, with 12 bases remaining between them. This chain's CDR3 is CASSGGWTEAFF. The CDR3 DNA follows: TGTGCCAGCTCTGGGGGCTGGACTGAAGCTTTCTTT.

The CDR3 sequence is CASSEAGWSGARDGAFF. The CDR3 bases are TGTGCCAGCAGTGAAGCGGGGTGGTCCGGGGCGAGGGATGGAGCTTTCTTT. This rearrangement joins TRBV2 to TRBJ1-1, with a weak D call TRBD1 (5 bases). The length of the CDR3 is 17 residues. Trimming removed 0 bases from V and 10 bases from J, with 24 bases in between. Germline V gene data show CDR1 as SNHLY and CDR2 as FYNNEI.